This record looks at one TCR beta chain sequence and its context. This entry is derived from a study of blood T cell repertoires in COVID-19. Overall study: In each case, the material was cDNA or gDNA derived from T cells, B-cell-depleted T cells, or PBMCs.

Trimming at V came to 2 bases and at J to 2 bases, leaving 13 bases not matched to a gene. Germline-derived CDR1 and CDR2 are LNHDA and SQIVND (reference sequence). This CDR3 contains 19 residues. Profiling relied on immunoSEQ multiplex PCR, and the TCRdb table lists in-frame clones only, not all of them. The table records about 280,000 clones, approximately 90% of them present only once. The source is a man aged 35 to 55 with acute or convalescent COVID-19. Sequencing was done on a sample of peripheral blood. The gene calls are TRBV19 and TRBJ1-5; TRBD1 matches 9 bases. The CDR3 spells CASSIKGLQGAKGNQPQHF. As DNA, the CDR3 is TGTGCCAGTAGTATAAAGGGTTTACAGGGGGCTAAAGGCAATCAGCCCCAGCATTTT.